This TCR beta chain was profiled in a study of blood T cell repertoires in COVID-19. As for the study in general: The study drew acute and convalescent COVID-19 samples from the United States, Italy and Spain.

Authors' processing steps: Estimation of nucleated cell counts was performed using reference gene primer amplification. TCRdb's copy holds only in-frame clones and misses some; the assay was immunoSEQ multiplex PCR. V and J calls and clone size are those listed in that table; D and trimming were worked out from the DNA. The sample has about 160,000 clones, over 70% seen once. This TCR came from a woman aged 60-70 years who had recovered from COVID-19. Sequencing was carried out using PBMCs or T cells enriched from blood (not recorded which).

The chain's CDR3 is CASSVGTSGGNTGELFF. CDR3 bases: TGTGCCAGCAGCGTAGGGACTAGCGGGGGGAACACCGGGGAGCTGTTTTTT. This chain links TRBV9 with TRBJ2-2; TRBD2 matches at 13 bases. Germline CDR1 is SGDLS and CDR2 is YYNGEE. Trimming took 0 bases from V and 1 from J; bases not matched to a gene: 0. The CDR3 spans 17 residues.